Below, one T cell receptor (beta chain) is given with its context. TCRdb's copy holds only in-frame clones and misses some; the assay was immunoSEQ multiplex PCR. This table has around 74,000 clones, 80% to 90% appearing once. This entry comes from a study of T cell changes during pregnancy in multiple sclerosis. This CDR3 is 12 amino acids long. The V gene lost 1 base and the J gene lost 5 bases, with 6 bases spanning the gap. From germline, CDR1 is SGHDT and CDR2 YYEEEE. Here the sequenced sample was peripheral blood, taken before pregnancy. This chain connects TRBV5-6 to TRBJ2-5; D unclear. This sequence was found in a female donor with multiple sclerosis, enrolled in a pregnancy study. The CDR3 reads CASSLYAETQYF. The CDR3 coding sequence is TGTGCCAGCAGCTTGTATGCGGAGACCCAGTACTTC.